Each of the 32 T cell receptor beta chains below was sequenced from the same sample in a study of T cells in Graves' hyperthyroidism and ophthalmopathy. Authors of the study amplified TCR beta CDR3 regions from RNA transcripts. The TCR CDR3 was amplified in a first-round RT-PCR using the HTBI primer set. TCRdb reprocessed the multiplex PCR reads via MiXCR and lists one record per CDR3 protein. The table has hundreds of thousands of distinct CDR3 sequences, approximately 25% seen once; the top ten hold about 11%. The sample comprised blood. These receptors were obtained from a woman aged 25-40 years with Graves' ophthalmopathy.

This clonotype came up many times. V and J are TRBV12-3 or TRBV12-4 and TRBJ1-3; the D is unclear. Trimming stripped 1 base from V and 1 base from J, with 8 bases between. The CDR3 runs to 15 residues. The chain's CDR3 is CASSLDLLSGNTIYF. The DNA for the CDR3 is TGTGCCAGCAGTTTAGACCTTCTTTCTGGAAACACCATATATTTT.

Ten or more counts support this clonotype. The chain links TRBV7-3 to TRBJ1-1, with 8 bases aligning to TRBD1. V gave up 5 bases and J gave up 5 bases; unmatched junction bases: 7. Germline V lookup: CDR1 SGHTA, CDR2 FQGTGA. This CDR3 has 14 amino acids. The CDR3: CASSPTGEETEAFF. DNA of the CDR3: TGTGCCAGCAGCCCGACAGGGGAGGAGACTGAAGCTTTCTTT.

This clonotype was counted many times. CDR3 sequence: CATSREAGGGETQYF. The CDR3 coding sequence is TGTGCCACCAGCAGAGAAGCGGGGGGAGGGGAGACCCAGTACTTC. The J gene is TRBJ2-5, the V gene TRBV15, with TRBD2 matching over 9 bases. CDR1 and CDR2 from the germline V gene are LNHNV and YYDKDF (reference sequence). V was clipped by 0 bases and J by 5 bases; unmatched bases: 4. CDR3 length: 15 residues.

This clonotype was seen repeatedly, ten times or more. The chain employs TRBV27 and TRBJ2-7; tentatively, D is TRBD1 (6 bases). The germline gives CDR1 MNHEY, CDR2 SMNVEV (reference sequence). V was clipped by 6 bases and J by 3 bases, with 15 bases between them. The CDR3 is 14 residues long. The CDR3 protein is CASRQRGHFYEQYF. The CDR3 DNA reads as TGTGCCAGCAGGCAACGGGGACACTTCTACGAGCAGTACTTC.

The rearrangement links TRBV6-2 or TRBV6-3 to TRBJ2-5; 10 bases are a match to TRBD2. The V gene's germline CDR1 is MNHEY and CDR2 SVGEGT. CDR3 size: 16 residues. After removal of 2 bases from V and 4 bases from J, the junction contained 7 bases not matched to a gene. Here the CDR3 reads CASSYPGLARGETQYF. The DNA for the CDR3 is TGTGCCAGCAGTTACCCGGGACTAGCGAGGGGAGAGACCCAGTACTTC.

This clonotype appeared many times. In nucleotides, the CDR3 is TGTGCCAGCAGTGGGACGGAGAACGGGGATGGCTACACCTTC. This codes for CASSGTENGDGYTF. The chain couples TRBV6-1 to TRBJ1-2; D gene uncertain. V lost 4 bases to trimming and J lost 6 bases, with 15 bases between them. The CDR3 spans 14 residues. Germline CDR1 is MNHNS and CDR2 is SASEGT.

The V and J genes are TRBV5-1 and TRBJ1-2; D unclear. V was shortened by 4 bases and J by 6 bases, with 10 bases between the two germline ends. Germline CDR1 reads SGHRS; CDR2 reads YFSETQ. The CDR3 totals 12 residues. The DNA of the CDR3 is TGCGCCAGCAGCAAGACAAGGGATGGCTACACCTTC. Translating it yields CASSKTRDGYTF.

The chain combines TRBV28 with TRBJ1-1; D is ambiguous. Germline CDR1 is MDHEN and CDR2 is SYDVKM. V lost 7 bases and J 0 bases, leaving 18 bases between the germline ends. This CDR3 region has 16 residues. CDR3 DNA: TGTGCCAGCACCTCCCGAAGGAGAACCATGAACACTGAAGCTTTCTTT. Translation gives CASTSRRRTMNTEAFF. The full variable domain, its missing parts supplied by reference TRBV28 and TRBJ1-1, is DVKVTQSSRYLVKRTGEKVFLECVQDMDHENMFWYRQDPGLGLRLIYFSYDVKMKEKGDIPEGYSVSREKKERFSLILESASTNQTSMYLCASTSRRRTMNTEAFFGQGTRLTVV.

The V call is TRBV28, the J call TRBJ2-7; a weak D match, TRBD2 (6 bases). The CDR3 is 15 amino acids. V was pared by 3 bases and J by 0 bases, with 12 bases between. CDR1 MDHEN and CDR2 SYDVKM come from the germline V gene. CDR3 DNA sequence: TGTGCCAGCAGTTTTAATAGCGGAAGCTCCTACGAGCAGTACTTC. Residues: CASSFNSGSSYEQYF.

This clonotype was seen many times. J is TRBJ2-7 and V is TRBV6-1; 7 bases map to TRBD2. The CDR3 is 17 residues long. Germline V lookup: CDR1 MNHNS, CDR2 SASEGT. V lost 2 bases to trimming and J lost 5 bases; unmatched junction nucleotides: 15. The CDR3 sequence is CASSERRGGSFGNEQYF. CDR3 DNA: TGTGCCAGCAGTGAAAGGAGGGGCGGGAGCTTTGGGAACGAGCAGTACTTC.

This clonotype was detected ten times or more. V is TRBV29-1 and J is TRBJ2-5; D is perhaps TRBD1 (6 bases). V lost 5 bases to trimming and J lost 5 bases, with 12 bases between them. Germline-derived CDR1 and CDR2 are SQVTM and ANQGSEA. This CDR3 has 12 amino acids. CDR3 coding DNA: TGCAGCGTTCTAACCAGGGGTGAGACCCAGTACTTC. Translation: CSVLTRGETQYF.

On this clonotype itself: The junction shows a germline mismatch at one end, possibly a read error. The chain is built from TRBV20-1 and TRBJ2-5; D is ambiguous. Germline loops: CDR1 DFQATT, CDR2 SNEGSKA (reference sequence). CDR3 length: 12 amino acids. Written as DNA, the CDR3 is TGCGGTGCTAGTAGATCCCAAGAGACCCAGTACTTC. As protein: CGASRSQETQYF.

This chain joins TRBV14 and TRBJ2-7, with TRBD2 as a possible D gene (6 bases). The V end lost 2 bases, the J end lost 2 bases, and 10 bases lay between the germline ends. The CDR3 spans 14 residues. Germline values: CDR1 SGHDN, CDR2 FVKESK. CDR3 DNA: TGTGCCAGCAGCCAACCCGGGAGAACCTACGAGCAGTACTTC. It specifies CASSQPGRTYEQYF.

The table lists this clonotype with many counts. The genes are TRBV5-5 and TRBJ2-7; TRBD2 is a possible D gene (5 bases). The CDR3 is 14 amino acids. Germline V CDR1 and CDR2: SGHKS, YYEKEE (reference sequence). The V end lost 4 bases, the J end lost 1 base, and 12 bases lay between the germline ends. The chain's CDR3 is CASSTYGDSYEQYF. For the CDR3, the DNA is TGTGCCAGCAGCACGTACGGGGATTCCTACGAGCAGTACTTC.

As concerns this clonotype: The junction differs from germline at one of its ends, possibly a read error. V gene TRBV15 combines with J gene TRBJ2-5; 11 bases match TRBD1. The CDR3 contains 16 residues. Germline CDR1 reads LNHNV; CDR2 reads YYDKDF (reference sequence). CDR3 in DNA: TGTGCCACCAGCAGAGATCGGGGGACAGGGGGGGAGACCCAGCACTTC. It translates to CATSRDRGTGGETQHF.

The rearrangement joins TRBV6-4 to TRBJ2-2; TRBD1 aligns across 9 bases. The ends lost 0 bases at V and 6 bases at J; junction bases unmatched: 2. Per germline, CDR1 MRHNA and CDR2 SNTAGT. The CDR3 spans 15 residues. The CDR3 DNA reads as TGTGCCAGCAGTGACTCGGACAGGGGATCCGGGGAGCTGTTTTTT. Amino acids: CASSDSDRGSGELFF.

The V call is TRBV20-1, the J call TRBJ2-5; 11 bases fit TRBD2. With V trimmed by 5 bases and J by 5 bases, 7 bases remained unmatched. The germline CDR1 and CDR2 sequences are DFQATT and SNEGSKA (reference sequence). This CDR3 spans 14 amino acids. CDR3 nucleotides: TGCAGTGCTGACGCGGGACTAGCGGCGGAGACCCAGTACTTC. Translated, it gives CSADAGLAAETQYF.

The table lists this clonotype with many counts. The chain links TRBV11-2 to TRBJ1-2, with D unresolved. V was shortened by 7 bases and J by 5 bases, with 14 bases between the two germline ends. The CDR3 loop spans 13 amino acids. In germline, CDR1 is SGHAT, CDR2 FQNNGV. The DNA of the CDR3 is TGTGCCAGCACCTTCGGCAGTCAATATGGCTACACCTTC. Its translation is CASTFGSQYGYTF.

The DNA of the CDR3 is TGCAGTGCTAAAAGACAGGTGAACACTGAAGCTTTCTTT. Its protein product is CSAKRQVNTEAFF. The chain carries TRBV20-1 and TRBJ1-1, with D tentatively TRBD1 (6 bases). V lost 4 bases and J lost 0, with 9 bases in between. The CDR3 length is 13 residues. CDR1 DFQATT and CDR2 SNEGSKA come from the germline V gene (reference sequence).

Many counts were recorded for this clonotype. J is TRBJ2-2 and V is TRBV7-2, with D possibly matching TRBD1 (5 bases). The length of the CDR3 is 14 residues. Between the trimmed V and J ends, which lost 4 bases and 4 bases, there was a span of 10 bases. Germline V gene lookup returns CDR1 SGHTA and CDR2 FQGNSA. The chain's CDR3 is CASSSTAVTGELFF. The DNA of the CDR3 is TGTGCCAGCAGCTCGACAGCAGTCACCGGGGAGCTGTTTTTT.

This clonotype was seen many times. The rearrangement uses TRBV6-5 and TRBJ1-5, with D tentatively TRBD1 (6 bases). Germline-derived CDR1 and CDR2 are MNHEY and SVGAGI. V lost 4 bases, J lost 0 bases, and 13 bases lay in between. The CDR3 length is 16 residues. CDR3 nucleotides: TGTGCCAGCAGTTTCCCACAGGGTTATAGCAATCAGCCCCAGCATTTT. Translating gives CASSFPQGYSNQPQHF.

This clonotype was counted many times. This rearrangement joins TRBV12-3 or TRBV12-4 to TRBJ2-5; weak D call: TRBD2 (5 bases). V lost 6 bases and J lost 4, with 12 bases in between. The CDR3 length is 13 residues. CDR3 residues: CASSPAGGETQYF. CDR3 coding DNA: TGTGCCAGCAGCCCCGCGGGCGGAGAGACCCAGTACTTC.

Worth noting for this clonotype: A read error may explain this, as a much larger clone is one base away. This rearrangement joins TRBV5-6 to TRBJ2-2; D tentatively fits TRBD1 or TRBD2 (6 bases each). The CDR3 spans 18 residues. Looked up from germline, CDR1 is SGHDT and CDR2 is YYEEEE. CDR3 region: CASSLAGSGALNTGELCF. The CDR3 DNA is TGTGCCAGCAGCTTGGCCGGGTCGGGGGCGCTGAACACCGGGGAGCTGTGTTTT.

This sequence joins TRBV20-1 and TRBJ1-1, with D possibly being TRBD1 (6 bases). V lost 6 bases and J lost 0, with 17 bases in between. In germline, CDR1 is DFQATT, CDR2 SNEGSKA (reference sequence). This CDR3 is built from 15 residues. CDR3: CSARNPGHLNTEAFF. The CDR3 nucleotides are TGCAGTGCCAGGAATCCGGGACACCTGAACACTGAAGCTTTCTTT.

The V call is TRBV7-3, the J call TRBJ1-1; D is ambiguous. The V end lost 5 bases, the J end lost 2 bases, and 9 bases lay between the germline ends. This CDR3 has 13 residues. Germline V gene data show CDR1 as SGHTA and CDR2 as FQGTGA. The CDR3 sequence: CASSQLGNTEAFF. The CDR3 nucleotides are TGTGCCAGCAGCCAACTGGGTAACACTGAAGCTTTCTTT.

This clonotype was detected ten times or more. The V gene is TRBV11-2, the J gene TRBJ2-7, with D uncertain. Germline V gene sequence: CDR1 SGHAT, CDR2 FQNNGV. V shed 0 bases and J shed 1 base, with 13 bases lying between them. CDR3 length equals 16 residues. CDR3: CASSLDGAALSYEQYF. CDR3 nucleotide sequence: TGTGCCAGCAGCTTAGATGGAGCAGCCTTGTCCTACGAGCAGTACTTC.

In this sample, this clonotype turned up many times. The chain is built from TRBV6-2 or TRBV6-3 and TRBJ2-5; the match to TRBD1 covers 7 bases. This CDR3 comprises 13 residues. Germline lookup yields CDR1 MNHEY and CDR2 SVGEGT. Trimming at V came to 6 bases and at J to 5 bases, leaving 6 bases not matched to a gene. CDR3 in DNA: TGTGCCAGCAGGGCCGGGACAGCGGAGACCCAGTACTTC. It translates to CASRAGTAETQYF.

The rearrangement links TRBV29-1 to TRBJ2-7, with D possibly TRBD2 on 5 matching bases. The V end was cut by 6 bases, the J end by 0 bases, with 18 bases between. Germline loops: CDR1 SQVTM, CDR2 ANQGSEA. This CDR3 has 15 residues. The CDR3 DNA sequence: TGCAGCGTGCTAGTCCGGACTCCGGGCTCCTACGAGCAGTACTTC. It yields the protein CSVLVRTPGSYEQYF.

This clonotype appeared many times. J is TRBJ2-5 and V is TRBV15; tentatively, D is TRBD1 or TRBD2 (5 bases each). The V and J ends lost 0 bases and 1 base respectively, with 9 bases between them. CDR1 LNHNV and CDR2 YYDKDF come from the germline V gene (reference sequence). The CDR3 covers 15 residues. CDR3 residues: CATSRDWGTQETQYF. Here the CDR3 DNA reads TGTGCCACCAGCAGAGATTGGGGGACCCAAGAGACCCAGTACTTC.

This clonotype was recorded many times. V is TRBV12-3 or TRBV12-4 and J is TRBJ2-2, with 7 positions matching TRBD2. J was trimmed by 1 base and V by 4 bases; bases with no gene match: 3. This CDR3 spans 15 amino acids. The CDR3 here is CASSSAGENTGELFF. The CDR3 nucleotides read TGTGCCAGCAGTTCTGCGGGGGAGAACACCGGGGAGCTGTTTTTT.

This clonotype was seen ten or more times. The V gene is TRBV2, the J gene TRBJ1-2; D might be TRBD1 (5 bases). The V end was cut by 2 bases, the J end by 5 bases, with 12 bases between. This CDR3 is 14 amino acids long. Germline V CDR1 and CDR2: SNHLY, FYNNEI. CDR3 in DNA: TGTGCCAGCAGTGAACGAGATTGGGGGTATGGCTACACCTTC. As protein: CASSERDWGYGYTF.

Only a few counts were recorded for this clonotype. This chain links TRBV10-1 with TRBJ1-5; D is undetermined. V was cut by 6 bases and J by 0 bases, with 12 bases left in between. The CDR3 extends over 15 amino acids. Germline V lookup: CDR1 WNHNN, CDR2 SYGVQD (reference sequence). The CDR3 DNA sequence: TGCGCCAGCAGATTAGCGGGGTATAGCAATCAGCCCCAGCATTTT. The encoded protein is CASRLAGYSNQPQHF.